This T cell receptor (beta chain) stems from a study of regulatory T cells in long-lasting Graves disease (dated by TCRdb to 2020 to 2023). As for the study more broadly: Persistent Graves' disease was defined as antithyroid drug treatment for over 5 years with persistently positive TSH receptor autoantibodies. The study took place in China and was registered as a clinical trial. In the clinical cohort, patients with persistent Graves' disease had used antithyroid drugs for an average of about 10.3 years. A total of 35 or so samples underwent TCR sequencing: around 13 from persistent and about 20 from newly diagnosed Graves' disease patients. Patients with persistent Graves' disease were compared with patients with newly diagnosed Graves' disease using TCR sequencing and RNA sequencing of peripheral blood. General conclusions and limits of the study: The small sample size was acknowledged by the authors as a limitation that may reduce accuracy. Persistent Graves' disease patients showed lower TCR Shannon entropy and fewer highly expanded clones than newly diagnosed patients, suggesting clonal expansion. Persistent patients shared more public clonotypes among themselves (around 3,000) than newly diagnosed patients did (approximately 970). Only the TCR beta chain was sequenced and analyzed. Preferential use of TRBV28, TRBJ1-2 and TRBJ2-5 was observed in persistent disease, whereas TRBV20-1 and TRBJ2-1 were favored in newly diagnosed disease. Because the primary lesion, thyroid tissue, could not be accessed, the study looked at peripheral blood alone.

This clonotype was seen a few times. What this receptor recognizes is not known. Per-base quality was not reported, and no clone a single base away is much larger than it. Library preparation used multiplex PCR. TCRdb names Illumina HiSeq 4000 as the instrument used. iRepertoire HTBI primers and Arm-PCR amplification of CDR3 regions were used to construct TCR beta libraries. Before sequencing, the PCR products underwent gel purification. Concerning the study's data processing: A total of 60 to 80 TRBV and some 15 TRBJ segments were identified across samples and were used for gene usage analysis of CDR3 amino acid clonotypes. COPE and FqMerger were used to merge filtered high-quality paired reads into contigs. BLAST was used to align contigs to the IMGT TRBV, TRBD and TRBJ reference genes, and CDR3 was defined following IMGT. Clonotypes above 0.1% frequency were classified as highly expanded clones. Shannon entropy served as the measure of repertoire diversity, while the Gini coefficient captured V-J evenness. Clonotypes shared by more than one individual were considered public. TCRdb passed the public sequencing reads through fastp at Q25 and MiXCR, retaining productive beta sequences. Entries that share a CDR3 protein sequence are merged under the most common genes and DNA. These V and J calls originate from TCRdb's pipeline instead of the authors' own analysis. The sample has around 500,000 distinct CDR3 sequences on record, more than 20% of them singletons. The leading ten clones occupy 7.8% of the sample.

This specimen's time point label, per the study, means: persistent/refractory GD, antithyroid drugs over 5 years with positive TRAb. For both TCR sequencing and RNA sequencing, RNA was extracted from PBMCs in TRIzol. Graves' disease was diagnosed according to American Thyroid Association guidelines. The patients came from an endocrinology department in Xi'an, China. Each patient gave roughly 8.4 milliliters of peripheral blood, collected in an EDTA anticoagulant tube. PBMCs were isolated by Ficoll Paque Plus density gradient separation without further T cell sorting. RNA quality was checked with an Agilent 2100 Bioanalyzer and agarose gel, and concentration with a NanoDrop 2000. The CDR3 runs 15 residues from the cysteine to the phenylalanine. CDR3 DNA is the only sequence kept; it has 45 bases, read in frame from the first base. Trimming at the junction amounts to 0 bases on V and 2 bases on J, and the germline ends lie 10 bases apart. In the germline V gene (reference sequence), CDR1 corresponds to LGHDT and CDR2 to YNNKEL.

The sample was peripheral blood mononuclear cells (PBMCs), taken when the disease was refractory, from a patient treated with antithyroid drugs. This clonotype originated in a female donor with Graves disease. The chain uses TRBV3-1 and TRBJ1-1; no D gene can be assigned with confidence. The DNA sequence is as follows: TGTGCCAGCAGCCAAGATATGGGGAGAAACACTGAAGCTTTCTTT. Its translation is CASSQDMGRNTEAFF.